The clone carrying this T cell receptor beta chain was observed a few times. These data originate in a study of blood T cells in healthy people across ages. For the second PCR, which ran for roughly 6 to 12 cycles, a sample-barcoded 5' primer and a J-beta primer mix were used. Individual samples furnished no less than 2.5 million CDR3-containing paired-end reads apiece. TCRdb fed the 5' RACE reads into MiXCR, producing one record per CDR3 protein. The table has approximately 1.5 million distinct CDR3 sequences, about 35% seen once. CDR1 and CDR2 (germline): MNHNS, SASEGT. V trimming: 4 bases; J trimming: 5 bases; junction bases outside the gene matches: 2. This CDR3 is 13 amino acids long.

This TCR was recovered from a woman aged 25 to 39 in good health. The rearrangement links TRBV6-1 to TRBJ1-5, with 7 bases that match TRBD1. The sequenced sample consisted of blood. The CDR3: CASSVQGDQPQHF. The CDR3 DNA reads as TGTGCCAGCAGTGTTCAGGGGGATCAGCCCCAGCATTTT.